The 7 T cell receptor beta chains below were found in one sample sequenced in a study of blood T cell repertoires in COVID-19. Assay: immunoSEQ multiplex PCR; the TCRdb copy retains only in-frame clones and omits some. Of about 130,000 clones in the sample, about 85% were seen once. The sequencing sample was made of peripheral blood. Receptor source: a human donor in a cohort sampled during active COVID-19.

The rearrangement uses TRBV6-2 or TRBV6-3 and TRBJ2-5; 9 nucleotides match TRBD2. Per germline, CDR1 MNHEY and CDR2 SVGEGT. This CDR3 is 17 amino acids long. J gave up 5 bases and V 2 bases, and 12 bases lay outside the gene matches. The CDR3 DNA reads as TGTGCCAGCAGTTACGGGACTAGCAGTCTCAACGCGGAGACCCAGTACTTC. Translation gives CASSYGTSSLNAETQYF.

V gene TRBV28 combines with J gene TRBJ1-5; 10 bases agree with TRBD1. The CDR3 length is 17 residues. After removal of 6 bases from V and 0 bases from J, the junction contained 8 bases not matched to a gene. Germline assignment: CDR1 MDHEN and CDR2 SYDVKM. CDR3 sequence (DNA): TGTGCCAGCAGCCGGGACAGGGGAGGGTATAGCAATCAGCCCCAGCATTTT. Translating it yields CASSRDRGGYSNQPQHF.

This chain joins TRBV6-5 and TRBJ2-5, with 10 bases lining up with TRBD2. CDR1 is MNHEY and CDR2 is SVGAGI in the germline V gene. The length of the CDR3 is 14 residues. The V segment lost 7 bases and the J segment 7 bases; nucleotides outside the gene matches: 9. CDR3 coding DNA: TGTGCCAGCACCAGAGCGGGGGGGTCGGGGACCCAGTACTTC. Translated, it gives CASTRAGGSGTQYF.

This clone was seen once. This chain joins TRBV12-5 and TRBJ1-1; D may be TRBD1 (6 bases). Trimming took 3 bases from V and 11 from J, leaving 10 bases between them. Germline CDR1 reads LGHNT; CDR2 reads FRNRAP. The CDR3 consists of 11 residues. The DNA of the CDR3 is TGTGCTAGTGGTTTCGGAAGGGGGGCTTTCTTT. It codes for CASGFGRGAFF. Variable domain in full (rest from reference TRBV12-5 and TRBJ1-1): DARVTQTPRHKVTEMGQEVTMRCQPILGHNTVFWYRQTMMQGLELLAYFRNRAPLDDSGMPKDRFSAEMPDATLATLKIQPSEPRDSAVYFCASGFGRGAFFGQGTRLTVV.

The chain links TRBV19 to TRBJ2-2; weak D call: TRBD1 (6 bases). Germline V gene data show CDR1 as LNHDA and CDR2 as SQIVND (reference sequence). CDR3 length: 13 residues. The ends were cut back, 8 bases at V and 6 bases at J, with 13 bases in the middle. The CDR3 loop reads CASVRRGAGELFF. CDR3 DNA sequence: TGTGCCAGTGTCCGCAGGGGCGCCGGGGAGCTGTTTTTT.

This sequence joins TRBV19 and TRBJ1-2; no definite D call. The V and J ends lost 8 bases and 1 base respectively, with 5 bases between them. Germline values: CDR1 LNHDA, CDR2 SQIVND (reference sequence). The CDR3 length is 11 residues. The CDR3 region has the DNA TGTGCCAGTGCAGATAACTATGGCTACACCTTC. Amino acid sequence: CASADNYGYTF.

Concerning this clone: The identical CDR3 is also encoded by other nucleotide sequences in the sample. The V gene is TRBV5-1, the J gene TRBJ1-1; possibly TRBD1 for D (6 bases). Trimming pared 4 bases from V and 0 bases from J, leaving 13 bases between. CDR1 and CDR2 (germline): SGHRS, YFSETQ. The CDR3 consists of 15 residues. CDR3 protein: CASSEQTGLNTEAFF. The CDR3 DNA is TGCGCCAGCAGCGAACAAACAGGGTTGAACACTGAAGCTTTCTTT.